The 13 T cell receptor beta chains below were found in one sample sequenced in a study of blood T cell repertoires in COVID-19. Using immunoSEQ multiplex PCR, the repertoire was profiled, and TCRdb retains in-frame clones only, with some absent. The sample yields roughly 300,000 clones, more than 70% seen once. The sample comprised peripheral blood. The source is a woman in her fifties or sixties who had recovered from COVID-19.

V and J are TRBV30 and TRBJ2-1; TRBD1 agrees at 10 bases. Losses at the gene ends were 2 bases for V and 0 bases for J; bases not matched to a gene: 7. There are 17 residues in the CDR3. Germline lookup yields CDR1 GTSNPN and CDR2 SVGIG (reference sequence). CDR3 loop: CAWSLDRTGGSYNEQFF. CDR3 in DNA: TGTGCCTGGAGTTTAGATAGGACAGGGGGCTCCTACAATGAGCAGTTCTTC. The variable domain in full, completed from reference TRBV30 and TRBJ2-1, reads SQTIHQWPATLVQPVGSPLSLECTVEGTSNPNLYWYRQAAGRGLQLLFYSVGIGQISSEVPQNLSASRPQDRQFILSSKKLLLSDSGFYLCAWSLDRTGGSYNEQFFGPGTRLTVL.

The chain has TRBV18 and TRBJ1-1; possibly TRBD1 for D (6 bases). Germline CDR1 KGHSH, CDR2 LQKENI. The CDR3 consists of 13 residues. V was pared by 4 bases and J by 8 bases, with 14 bases between. CDR3 bases: TGTGCCAGCTCACGACAGGAGAAGGGCGAAGCTTTCTTT. This sequence encodes CASSRQEKGEAFF.

This clone was counted once. The J gene is TRBJ1-6, the V gene TRBV6-5; a weak D match, TRBD1 (5 bases). The CDR3 length is 15 residues. V shed 0 bases and J shed 8 bases, with 11 bases lying between them. Germline CDR1 is MNHEY and CDR2 is SVGAGI. The CDR3 nucleotides read TGTGCCAGCAGTTACTCAGGGGCTCAGGATTCACCCCTCCACTTT. Translating gives CASSYSGAQDSPLHF.

This sequence joins TRBV5-4 and TRBJ1-1; no clear D gene. The length of the CDR3 is 14 residues. In germline, CDR1 is SGHNT, CDR2 YYREEE (reference sequence). V was cut by 0 bases and J by 0 bases, with 6 bases left in between. CDR3 sequence (DNA): TGTGCCAGCAGCTTGGATAACATGAACACTGAAGCTTTCTTT. The encoded protein is CASSLDNMNTEAFF.

The chain has TRBV3-1 (or the pseudogene TRBV3-2) and TRBJ1-1, with D perhaps matching TRBD1 (6 bases). Looked up from germline, CDR1 is LGHDT and CDR2 is YNNKEL (reference sequence). The CDR3 has 14 amino acids. Deletions cut 3 bases from V and 2 bases from J, with 10 bases between. The CDR3 DNA follows: TGTGCCAGCAGCCAGACAGGCCGTAACACTGAAGCTTTCTTT. Translating gives CASSQTGRNTEAFF.

This chain connects TRBV13 to TRBJ1-3, with TRBD1 matching over 9 bases. Germline V CDR1 and CDR2: PRHDT, FYEKMQ (reference sequence). Losses at the gene ends were 4 bases for V and 3 bases for J; bases not matched to a gene: 4. This CDR3 has 15 residues. The CDR3 region is CASSWRQGGGNTIYF. Here the CDR3 DNA reads TGTGCCAGCAGCTGGCGACAGGGGGGTGGAAACACCATATATTTT.

The rearrangement links TRBV2 to TRBJ1-1, with D unresolved. The CDR3 spans 13 residues. CDR1 SNHLY and CDR2 FYNNEI come from the germline V gene. The V end was cut by 5 bases, the J end by 1 base, with 8 bases between. This chain's CDR3 is CASSPDWNTEAFF. The CDR3 coding sequence is TGTGCCAGCAGTCCGGACTGGAACACTGAAGCTTTCTTT.

CDR3 sequence: CASSPRAEGTDTQYF. The CDR3 region has the DNA TGTGCCAGCTCACCACGGGCGGAGGGCACAGATACGCAGTATTTT. This chain uses TRBV18 with TRBJ2-3; a possible D gene is TRBD2 (5 bases). Germline V gives CDR1 KGHSH, CDR2 LQKENI. Trimming took off 1 base at V and 1 base at J, with 9 bases between the two ends. The CDR3 loop spans 15 amino acids.

This chain uses TRBV4-3 with TRBJ2-3; D is uncertain. Germline V gene data show CDR1 as LGHNA and CDR2 as YSLEER. This CDR3 contains 13 residues. Trimming stripped 1 base from V and 6 bases from J, with 8 bases between. CDR3 DNA sequence: TGCGCCAGCAGCCAAGCGGGTCGGGATACGCAGTATTTT. Translated, it gives CASSQAGRDTQYF.

The rearrangement links TRBV6-1 to TRBJ1-1, with no clear D. Trimming shortened V by 2 bases and J by 1 base, and 8 bases separated the two germline ends. Germline CDR1 is MNHNS and CDR2 is SASEGT. The CDR3 sequence is 14 residues long. The CDR3 here is CASSERRQNTEAFF. DNA of the CDR3: TGTGCCAGCAGTGAAAGGCGGCAGAACACTGAAGCTTTCTTT.

J is TRBJ2-5 and V is TRBV28; 11 bases agree with TRBD2. Germline lookup yields CDR1 MDHEN and CDR2 SYDVKM. The V gene end was trimmed by 7 bases and the J gene end by 2 bases; junction bases not matched to a gene: 9. CDR3 length: 16 amino acids. This chain's CDR3 is CASNTQTSGAQETQYF. The CDR3 DNA reads as TGTGCCAGCAATACCCAGACTAGCGGGGCACAAGAGACCCAGTACTTC.

This chain uses TRBV7-2 with TRBJ2-3; 14 bases align to TRBD2. This CDR3 is 17 amino acids long. The junction had 10 bases not matched to a gene; V was cut back by 5 bases and J by 6 bases. Per germline, CDR1 SGHTA and CDR2 FQGNSA. The CDR3 loop is CASSPRLAGGPRDTQYF. The CDR3 DNA reads as TGTGCCAGCAGCCCCAGACTAGCGGGGGGGCCGCGGGATACGCAGTATTTT.

As for this clone: The DNA is left out, because the CDR3 cannot be placed on it with certainty; the CDR3 is given as TCRdb lists it. CDR3 loop: CASRLSAQQARGIWGSGANVLTF. This chain joins TRBV12-2 and TRBJ2-6; the table's D call TRBD2 went unverified against the DNA. TRBV12-2 is assigned pseudogene status. The CDR3 has 23 amino acids, counting both end residues.